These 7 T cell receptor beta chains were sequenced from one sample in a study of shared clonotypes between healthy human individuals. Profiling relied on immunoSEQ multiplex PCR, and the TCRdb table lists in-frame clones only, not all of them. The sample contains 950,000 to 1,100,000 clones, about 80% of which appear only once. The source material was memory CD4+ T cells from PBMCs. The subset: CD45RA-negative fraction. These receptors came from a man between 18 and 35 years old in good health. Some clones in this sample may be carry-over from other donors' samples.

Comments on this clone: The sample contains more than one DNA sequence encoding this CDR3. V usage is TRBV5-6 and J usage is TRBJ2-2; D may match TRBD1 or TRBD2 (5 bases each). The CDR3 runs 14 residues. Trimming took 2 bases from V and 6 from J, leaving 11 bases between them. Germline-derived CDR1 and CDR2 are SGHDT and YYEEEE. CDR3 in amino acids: CASSLVSGPGELFF. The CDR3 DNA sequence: TGTGCCAGCAGCTTAGTTTCGGGGCCCGGGGAGCTGTTTTTT.

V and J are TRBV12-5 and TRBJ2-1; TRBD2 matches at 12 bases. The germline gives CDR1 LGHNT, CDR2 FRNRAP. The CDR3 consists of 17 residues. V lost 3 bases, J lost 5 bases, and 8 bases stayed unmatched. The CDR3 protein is CASGLALAGGMNNEQFF. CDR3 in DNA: TGTGCTAGTGGTTTAGCCCTAGCGGGAGGGATGAACAATGAGCAGTTCTTC. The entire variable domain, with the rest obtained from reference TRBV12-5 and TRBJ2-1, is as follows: DARVTQTPRHKVTEMGQEVTMRCQPILGHNTVFWYRQTMMQGLELLAYFRNRAPLDDSGMPKDRFSAEMPDATLATLKIQPSEPRDSAVYFCASGLALAGGMNNEQFFGPGTRLTVL.

DNA for the CDR3: TGTGCCAGCAGCTTAGAGCCCCGACCGGATTCACCCCTCCACTTT. As protein: CASSLEPRPDSPLHF. The chain carries TRBV7-3 and TRBJ1-6; D is undetermined. CDR3 length: 15 residues. CDR1 is SGHTA, CDR2 FQGTGA, per germline. V lost 2 bases and J 8 bases, leaving 13 bases between the germline ends. Supplemented by reference TRBV7-3 and TRBJ1-6, the full variable domain reads GAGVSQTPSNKVTEKGKYVELRCDPISGHTALYWYRQSLGQGPEFLIYFQGTGAADDSGLPNDRFFAVRPEGSVSTLKIQRTERGDSAVYLCASSLEPRPDSPLHFGNGTRLTVT.

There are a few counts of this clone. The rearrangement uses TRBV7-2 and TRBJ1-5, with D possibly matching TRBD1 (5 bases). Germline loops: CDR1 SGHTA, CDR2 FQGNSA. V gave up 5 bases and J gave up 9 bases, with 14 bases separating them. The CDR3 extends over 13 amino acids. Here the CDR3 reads CASSAGSQGPQHF. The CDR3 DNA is TGTGCCAGCAGCGCGGGATCCCAGGGGCCCCAGCATTTT.

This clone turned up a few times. The CDR3 region is CASSKIWSGRAGGELFF. The CDR3 coding sequence is TGTGCCAGCAGCAAGATATGGAGCGGGAGGGCCGGCGGGGAGCTGTTTTTT. The J gene is TRBJ2-2, the V gene TRBV5-4; 10 bases line up with TRBD2. With V trimmed by 4 bases and J by 7 bases, 13 bases remained unmatched. CDR3 size: 17 residues. Per germline, CDR1 SGHNT and CDR2 YYREEE (reference sequence).

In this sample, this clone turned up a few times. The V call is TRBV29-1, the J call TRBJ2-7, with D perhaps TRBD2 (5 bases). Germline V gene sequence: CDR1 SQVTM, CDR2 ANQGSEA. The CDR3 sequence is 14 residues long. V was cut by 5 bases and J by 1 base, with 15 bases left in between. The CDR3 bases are TGCAGCGTTCTGTGGCGAACGGGGTCCTACGAGCAGTACTTC. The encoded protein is CSVLWRTGSYEQYF.

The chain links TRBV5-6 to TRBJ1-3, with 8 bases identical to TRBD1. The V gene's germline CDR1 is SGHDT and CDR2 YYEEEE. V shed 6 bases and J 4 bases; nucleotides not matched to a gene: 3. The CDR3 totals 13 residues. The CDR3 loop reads CASTRTGGNTIYF. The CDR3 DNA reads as TGTGCCAGCACAAGGACAGGGGGAAACACCATATATTTT.